These 26 T cell receptor beta chains share one sample of origin, sequenced in a study of cytomegalovirus exposure and HLA in healthy donors. Amplification used 60 Vbeta primers and 13 Jbeta primers. Method: immunoSEQ multiplex PCR; TCRdb's copy keeps in-frame clones and lacks some. Here the sample spans some 100,000 clones, approximately 72% being singletons. The sample comprised PBMCs. The receptor source for this set is a male donor in good health and CMV-seropositive.

The chain employs TRBV7-9 and TRBJ1-2; 7 positions agree with TRBD1. V was clipped by 2 bases and J by 6 bases; unmatched bases: 3. Germline CDR1 is SEHNR and CDR2 is FQNEAQ (reference sequence). The CDR3 runs to 13 residues. For the CDR3, the DNA is TGTGCCAGCAGCTTACAGGGGGAGGATGGCTACACCTTC. It translates to CASSLQGEDGYTF.

CDR3 DNA: TGTGCCAGCAGCTTCCGGACAGGGGGTAATTCACCCCTCCACTTT. Translation gives CASSFRTGGNSPLHF. The chain uses TRBV11-3 and TRBJ1-6, with TRBD1 matching over 10 bases. This CDR3 has 15 amino acids. After removal of 3 bases from V and 6 bases from J, the junction contained 2 bases not matched to a gene. CDR1 is SGHNT and CDR2 is YENEEA in the germline V gene.

This sequence joins TRBV4-3 and TRBJ2-7, with D possibly TRBD1 on 5 matching bases. Trimming shortened V by 0 bases and J by 3 bases, and 12 bases separated the two germline ends. This CDR3 is 15 amino acids long. The germline gives CDR1 LGHNA, CDR2 YSLEER. The CDR3 DNA sequence: TGCGCCAGCAGCCAAGATTACCCAGGGCTCTACGAGCAGTACTTC. Its protein product is CASSQDYPGLYEQYF.

The table lists this clone with a count of one. For the CDR3, the DNA is TGTGCCAGCGACACTTTGAATCAGCCCCAGCATTTT. Its protein is CASDTLNQPQHF. The chain joins TRBV7-9 to TRBJ1-5; D unclear. V shed 8 bases and J shed 4 bases, with 9 bases lying between them. The germline CDR1 and CDR2 sequences are SEHNR and FQNEAQ (reference sequence). The CDR3 is 12 amino acids.

This clone was recorded only once. The V and J genes are TRBV7-2 and TRBJ1-1; unclear D gene. Germline-derived CDR1 and CDR2 are SGHTA and FQGNSA. This CDR3 region has 12 residues. Trimming pared 5 bases from V and 1 base from J, leaving 5 bases between. CDR3 residues: CASSRGNTEAFF. The CDR3 nucleotides read TGTGCCAGCAGCCGAGGGAACACTGAAGCTTTCTTT.

This clone appeared a few times. This sequence joins TRBV19 and TRBJ1-6, with D perhaps TRBD1 (5 bases). V was pared by 6 bases and J by 6 bases, with 9 bases between. The CDR3 sequence is 13 residues long. Germline V gene lookup returns CDR1 LNHDA and CDR2 SQIVND (reference sequence). The CDR3 DNA reads as TGTGCCAGTAGGGACACCATTAATTCACCCCTCCACTTT. Residues: CASRDTINSPLHF.

This rearrangement joins TRBV19 to TRBJ1-3, with D unresolved. Trimming removed 9 bases at V and 0 bases at J, with 12 bases between. Germline-derived CDR1 and CDR2 are LNHDA and SQIVND (reference sequence). The CDR3 has 14 residues. CDR3 residues: CASFYSGSGNTIYF. CDR3 in DNA: TGTGCCAGCTTTTACTCCGGCTCTGGAAACACCATATATTTT.

The chain joins TRBV18 to TRBJ1-5, with D hard to call. In germline, CDR1 is KGHSH, CDR2 LQKENI. The V and J ends lost 6 bases and 4 bases respectively, with 19 bases between them. The CDR3 sequence is 16 residues long. The CDR3 DNA reads TGTGCCAGCTCCCCGGCTTCCGGGAGTCTTAATCAGCCCCAGCATTTT. Amino acids: CASSPASGSLNQPQHF.

V and J are TRBV7-8 and TRBJ2-3; the D gene is possibly TRBD1 (5 bases). The CDR3 runs 13 residues. The V gene lost 4 bases and the J gene lost 5 bases, with 10 bases spanning the gap. Germline V gives CDR1 SGHVS, CDR2 FQNEAQ. Here the CDR3 DNA reads TGTGCCAGCAGCTCGACAGTCCTAGATACGCAGTATTTT. The encoded protein is CASSSTVLDTQYF.

This sequence joins TRBV2 and TRBJ1-3, with 9 bases fitting TRBD1. There are 13 residues in the CDR3. J lost 5 bases, V lost 6 bases, and 2 bases had no gene match. From germline, CDR1 is SNHLY and CDR2 FYNNEI. In DNA, the CDR3 is TGTGCCAGCAGGACAGGGGGGCGAAACACCATATATTTT. It codes for CASRTGGRNTIYF.

This sequence joins TRBV7-3 and TRBJ2-1; D not resolved. The CDR3 has 13 amino acids. The germline CDR1 and CDR2 sequences are SGHTA and FQGTGA. V was pared by 4 bases and J by 7 bases, with 11 bases between. CDR3 protein: CASSSISANEQFF. The CDR3 DNA is TGTGCCAGCAGCTCCATCTCTGCGAATGAGCAGTTCTTC.

This clone was seen a handful of times. The chain employs TRBV30 and TRBJ1-3; 8 bases line up with TRBD1. This CDR3 comprises 13 residues. V dropped 4 bases and J dropped 4; count of bases not matched to a gene: 3. Germline lookup yields CDR1 GTSNPN and CDR2 SVGIG (reference sequence). The DNA of the CDR3 is TGTGCCTGGATGGACAGGGCCGGAAACACCATATATTTT. Translated: CAWMDRAGNTIYF.

The CDR3 nucleotides are TGTGCCAGCAGTAGGGGACAGGCCAATTCACCCCTCCACTTT. Amino acid sequence: CASSRGQANSPLHF. The J gene is TRBJ1-6, the V gene TRBV6-6; 8 nucleotides align to TRBD1. Trimming at V came to 5 bases and at J to 7 bases, leaving 4 bases not matched to a gene. The CDR3 has 14 residues. CDR1 is MNHNY, CDR2 SVGAGI, per germline (reference sequence).

The rearrangement links TRBV2 to TRBJ1-5; tentative D call: TRBD1 (5 bases). Germline-derived CDR1 and CDR2 are SNHLY and FYNNEI. The CDR3 extends over 14 amino acids. Trimming left V 6 bases short and J 3 bases short, with 12 bases between. CDR3 DNA sequence: TGTGCCAGCAGGAACGACAGTTACAATCAGCCCCAGCATTTT. Its translation is CASRNDSYNQPQHF.

This chain connects TRBV5-1 to TRBJ2-3; 8 positions agree with TRBD2. The V gene end was trimmed by 4 bases and the J gene end by 4 bases; junction bases not matched to a gene: 11. Germline V gene data show CDR1 as SGHRS and CDR2 as YFSETQ. The CDR3 covers 16 residues. The CDR3: CASSRGLAEEADTQYF. The CDR3 DNA is TGCGCCAGCAGCCGTGGACTAGCAGAGGAAGCAGATACGCAGTATTTT.

The chain carries TRBV7-6 and TRBJ2-7; maybe TRBD1 (7 bases). Germline V gene data show CDR1 as SGHVS and CDR2 as FNYEAQ. The CDR3 runs 15 residues. Deletions cut 0 bases from V and 7 bases from J, with 16 bases between. The CDR3 reads CASSLALDAGGEQYF. CDR3 bases: TGTGCCAGCAGCTTAGCCTTGGACGCAGGGGGGGAGCAGTACTTC.

The gene calls are TRBV2 and TRBJ2-3; D remains unclear. CDR1 and CDR2 (germline): SNHLY, FYNNEI. V was shortened by 6 bases and J by 0 bases, with 10 bases between the two germline ends. The CDR3 runs to 14 residues. The CDR3 loop is CASSVYPSTDTQYF. CDR3 DNA sequence: TGTGCCAGCAGCGTTTATCCTAGCACAGATACGCAGTATTTT.

The J gene is TRBJ1-2, the V gene TRBV5-4; TRBD1 agrees at 7 bases. The CDR3 length is 13 residues. In germline, CDR1 is SGHNT, CDR2 YYREEE (reference sequence). V lost 10 bases, J lost 5 bases, and 11 bases stayed unmatched. The CDR3 DNA is TGTGCCGGTCTCTGGACAGGTCAATATGGCTACACCTTC. Translated: CAGLWTGQYGYTF.

V usage is TRBV7-2 and J usage is TRBJ1-1; 7 bases are a match to TRBD1. Germline lookup yields CDR1 SGHTA and CDR2 FQGNSA. CDR3 length: 13 amino acids. V lost 9 bases to trimming and J lost 4 bases; unmatched junction nucleotides: 8. CDR3 residues: CASWRGRTTEAFF. The CDR3 bases are TGTGCCAGTTGGAGGGGGCGGACCACTGAAGCTTTCTTT.

The chain joins TRBV15 to TRBJ1-3; TRBD1 agrees at 10 bases. Germline CDR1 and CDR2: LNHNV and YYDKDF (reference sequence). V shed 9 bases and J 5 bases; nucleotides not matched to a gene: 7. CDR3 length: 14 residues. CDR3 nucleotides: TGTGCCACAAAATACGACAGGGGGCGAAACACCATATATTTT. Its translation: CATKYDRGRNTIYF.

This clone was seen a handful of times. The chain employs TRBV5-6 and TRBJ1-1; no firm D call. Trimming took off 1 base at V and 11 bases at J, with 12 bases between the two ends. This CDR3 is 12 amino acids long. In germline, CDR1 is SGHDT, CDR2 YYEEEE. CDR3 sequence: CASSLMRARAFF. The CDR3 DNA follows: TGTGCCAGCAGCTTGATGAGGGCCCGGGCTTTCTTT.

Turning to this clone: The DNA is left out, because the CDR3 cannot be placed on it with certainty; the CDR3 is given as TCRdb lists it. This rearrangement joins TRBV9 to TRBJ1-3; the listed D gene, TRBD1, was not tested against the DNA. The CDR3 is 16 residues long, counting both termini. Germline loops: CDR1 SGDLS, CDR2 YYNGEE. CDR3 protein: CASSVASGTSEVEWDF.

The V call is TRBV5-5, the J call TRBJ2-7; D is ambiguous. From germline, CDR1 is SGHKS and CDR2 YYEKEE (reference sequence). The CDR3 contains 15 residues. Trimming took off 0 bases at V and 2 bases at J, with 12 bases between the two ends. CDR3 sequence reads: CASSLEPGYAYEQYF. CDR3 DNA sequence: TGTGCCAGCAGCTTGGAACCAGGCTATGCCTACGAGCAGTACTTC.

Only a few counts were recorded for this clone. V gene TRBV4-3 combines with J gene TRBJ2-7, with D perhaps matching TRBD1 (6 bases). The CDR3 covers 15 residues. V dropped 3 bases and J dropped 3 bases, with 15 bases sitting between them. Germline CDR1 is LGHNA and CDR2 is YSLEER. The DNA of the CDR3 is TGCGCCAGCAGCCACCGGCCGGGACAAGACTACGAGCAGTACTTC. Protein product: CASSHRPGQDYEQYF.

This sequence joins TRBV2 and TRBJ1-1; 7 bases agree with TRBD1. The V segment lost 1 base and the J segment 6 bases; nucleotides outside the gene matches: 5. Germline V lookup: CDR1 SNHLY, CDR2 FYNNEI. The CDR3 contains 14 residues. The CDR3 region has the DNA TGTGCCAGCAGTGAAGAGACTCAGGGGGCTGAAGCTTTCTTT. As protein: CASSEETQGAEAFF.

This chain joins TRBV5-1 and TRBJ2-7, with TRBD2 identical over 14 bases. The CDR3 contains 15 residues. Trimming took 4 bases from V and 2 from J; bases not matched to a gene: 2. The germline V gene encodes CDR1 SGHRS and CDR2 YFSETQ. This chain's CDR3 is CASSGGLAGAYEQYF. In DNA form, the CDR3 reads TGCGCCAGCAGCGGGGGACTAGCGGGGGCCTACGAGCAGTACTTC.